Presented here are 3 T cell receptor beta chains from one specimen sequenced in a study of cytomegalovirus exposure and HLA in healthy donors. Libraries were prepared by immunoSEQ multiplex PCR; TCRdb keeps only in-frame clonotypes and omits some of them. The sample lists more than 95,000 clones; approximately 91% were seen once. Sequencing was carried out using PBMCs. These receptors came from a woman aged 18-29 years in good health and CMV-seronegative.

The rearrangement links TRBV6-1 to TRBJ1-1, with 7 positions matching TRBD1. The CDR3 totals 14 residues. Germline CDR1 and CDR2: MNHNS and SASEGT. The trim removed 6 bases at V and 5 bases at J, leaving 9 bases unmatched. DNA of the CDR3: TGTGCCAGCAGCCTAACACAGGGGCGAACTGAAGCTTTCTTT. As protein: CASSLTQGRTEAFF.

This chain uses TRBV4-1 with TRBJ2-5; 12 bases map to TRBD2. The junction had 8 bases not matched to a gene; V was cut back by 3 bases and J by 0 bases. The CDR3 loop spans 18 amino acids. The germline V gene encodes CDR1 MGHRA and CDR2 YSYEKL. The CDR3 DNA follows: TGCGCCAGCAGCCAGGGCATTGGACTAGCGGGGAACCAAGAGACCCAGTACTTC. Translating it yields CASSQGIGLAGNQETQYF.

The V gene is TRBV29-1, the J gene TRBJ2-5, with unresolved D. CDR1 is SQVTM and CDR2 is ANQGSEA in the germline V gene. CDR3 length: 12 amino acids. The ends were cut back, 1 base at V and 10 bases at J, with 13 bases in the middle. The CDR3, as DNA: TGCAGCGTTGAAGCGGGTCCGATTGGCCAGTACTTC. This translates into CSVEAGPIGQYF.